The source of this T cell receptor (beta chain) is a study of T-cell reconstitution after alpha-beta-depleted transplantation in children (dated by TCRdb to about 2016). Some background on the complete study: Using TCR repertoire profiling, the study followed T-cell immune reconstitution in a quantitative way in children after TCRalphabeta/CD19-depleted allogeneic hematopoietic cell transplantation.

CDR1 and CDR2 are drawn from the germline V gene (reference sequence): LGHDT, YNNKEL. The CDR3 runs 17 residues from the cysteine to the phenylalanine. The read is trimmed to its CDR3 DNA, 51 bases read in frame from base 1. For this clonotype: It lacks a known antigen. One end of the junction varies from germline; a read error may be responsible.

The library was prepared using PCR. Sequenced using an Illumina HiSeq 2500. Molecular barcoding was employed in the preparation of TCR libraries, with unique molecular identifiers being used to normalize TCRbeta repertoire quantification. TCRdb trimmed public reads at Q25 via fastp, called clones via MiXCR and kept in-frame beta chains. For every CDR3 protein sequence, its rows merge into one entry that carries the most common genes and DNA. The sample has some 220,000 distinct CDR3 sequences on record, 8.5% to 10% of them singletons. Clones ranked in the top ten supply 6.2% of the sample. Recombination connected TRBV3-1 to TRBJ1-2, with 7 junctional bases fitting TRBD1. The material sequenced was PBMCs from the stem cell graft donor, taken from the stem cell graft. The source is a human donor who donated a stem cell graft to a child with acute lymphoblastic leukemia. Here is the DNA: TGTGCCAGCAGCCACCCCCCTGGGGCAGGGGGTAGCCGTGGCCACACCTTC. Translated, this gives CASSHPPGAGGSRGHTF. Where the CDR3 stops, the reference TRBV3-1 and TRBJ1-2 genes take over; the full variable domain is DTAVSQTPKYLVTQMGNDKSIKCEQNLGHDTMYWYKQDSKKFLKIMFSYNNKELIINETVPNRFSPKSPDKAHLNLHINSLELGDSAVYFCASSHPPGAGGSRGHTFGSGTRLTVV.